This TCR beta chain was found in a study of T cell repertoires in cytomegalovirus infection. Study information: A matching HLA type, together with CMV infection, was signaled by public TCR beta signatures. Study outcomes and limitations: Public TCR beta family frequency separated CMV-and-HLA carriers, including in an independent cohort. HLA-C-restricted CMV-specific TCR beta clonotypes prevailed in the ex vivo response.

CDR1 is SGHRS and CDR2 is YFSETQ in the germline V gene. The CDR3 consists of 14 residues. Trimming pared 1 base from V and 0 bases from J, leaving 7 bases between. Each CDR3 protein gets one entry after TCRdb re-called the reads with MiXCR. The sample has 150,000 to 200,000 distinct CDR3 sequences, approximately 19% seen once. A remark on this clonotype: Its antigen remains unknown.

This TCR was recovered from a human donor in good health (CMV status not recorded). Some clones in this sample may be carry-over from other donors' samples. This chain uses TRBV5-1 with TRBJ1-1, with D unresolved. The sample taken for sequencing was PBMCs. CDR3 protein: CASSLFTMNTEAFF. Here the CDR3 DNA reads TGCGCCAGCAGCTTGTTCACCATGAACACTGAAGCTTTCTTT.